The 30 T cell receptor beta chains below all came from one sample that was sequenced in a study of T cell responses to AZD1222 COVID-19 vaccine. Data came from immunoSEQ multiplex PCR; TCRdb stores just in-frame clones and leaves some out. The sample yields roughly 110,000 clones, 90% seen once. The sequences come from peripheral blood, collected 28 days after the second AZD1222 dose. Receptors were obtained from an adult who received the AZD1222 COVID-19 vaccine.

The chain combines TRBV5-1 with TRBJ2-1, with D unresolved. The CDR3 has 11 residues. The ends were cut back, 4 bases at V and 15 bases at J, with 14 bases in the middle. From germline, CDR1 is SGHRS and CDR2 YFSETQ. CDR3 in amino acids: CASSVDALVFF. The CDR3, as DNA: TGCGCCAGCAGCGTGGACGCGTTGGTGTTCTTC. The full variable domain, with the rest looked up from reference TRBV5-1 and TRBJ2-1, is KAGVTQTPRYLIKTRGQQVTLSCSPISGHRSVSWYQQTPGQGLQFLFEYFSETQRNKGNFPGRFSGRQFSNSRSEMNVSTLELGDSALYLCASSVDALVFFGPGTRLTVL.

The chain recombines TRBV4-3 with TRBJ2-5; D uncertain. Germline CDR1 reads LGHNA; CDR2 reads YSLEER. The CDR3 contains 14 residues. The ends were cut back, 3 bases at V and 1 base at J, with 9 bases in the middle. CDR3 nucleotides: TGCGCCAGCAGCCAGGTAGTTGGCCAAGAGACCCAGTACTTC. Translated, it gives CASSQVVGQETQYF.

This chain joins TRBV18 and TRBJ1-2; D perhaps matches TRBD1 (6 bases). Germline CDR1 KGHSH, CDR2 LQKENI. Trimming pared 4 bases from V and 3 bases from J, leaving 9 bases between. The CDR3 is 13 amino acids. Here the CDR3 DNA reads TGTGCCAGCTCACAGGGGGAAGACTATGGCTACACCTTC. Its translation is CASSQGEDYGYTF.

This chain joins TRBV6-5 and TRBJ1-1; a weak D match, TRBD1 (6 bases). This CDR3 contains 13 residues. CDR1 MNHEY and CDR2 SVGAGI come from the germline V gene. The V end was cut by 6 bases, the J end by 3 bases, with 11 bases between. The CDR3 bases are TGTGCCAGCAGAAACAACAGGGACACTGAAGCTTTCTTT. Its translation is CASRNNRDTEAFF.

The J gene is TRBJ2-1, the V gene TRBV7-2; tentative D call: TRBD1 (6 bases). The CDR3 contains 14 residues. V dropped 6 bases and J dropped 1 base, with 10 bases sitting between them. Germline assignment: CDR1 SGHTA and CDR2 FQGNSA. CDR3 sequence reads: CASSFGQSYNEQFF. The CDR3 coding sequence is TGTGCCAGCAGTTTCGGACAGTCCTACAATGAGCAGTTCTTC.

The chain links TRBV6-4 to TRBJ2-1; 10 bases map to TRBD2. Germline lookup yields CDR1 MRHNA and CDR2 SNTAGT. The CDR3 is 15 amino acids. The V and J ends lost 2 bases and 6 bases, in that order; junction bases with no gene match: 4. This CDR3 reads CASSDGASGGNEQFF. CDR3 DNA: TGTGCCAGCAGTGACGGGGCTAGCGGGGGCAATGAGCAGTTCTTC.

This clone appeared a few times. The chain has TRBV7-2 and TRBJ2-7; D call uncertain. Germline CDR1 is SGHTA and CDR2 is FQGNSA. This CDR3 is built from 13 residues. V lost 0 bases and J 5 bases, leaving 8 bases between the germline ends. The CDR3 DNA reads TGTGCCAGCAGCTTAGCGGCCTGGGACGAGCAGTACTTC. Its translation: CASSLAAWDEQYF.

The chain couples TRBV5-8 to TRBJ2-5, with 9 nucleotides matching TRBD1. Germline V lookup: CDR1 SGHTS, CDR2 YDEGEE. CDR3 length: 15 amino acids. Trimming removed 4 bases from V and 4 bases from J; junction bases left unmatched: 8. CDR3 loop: CASSRGQGRTETQYF. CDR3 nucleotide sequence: TGTGCCAGCAGCAGGGGACAGGGCAGGACAGAGACCCAGTACTTC.

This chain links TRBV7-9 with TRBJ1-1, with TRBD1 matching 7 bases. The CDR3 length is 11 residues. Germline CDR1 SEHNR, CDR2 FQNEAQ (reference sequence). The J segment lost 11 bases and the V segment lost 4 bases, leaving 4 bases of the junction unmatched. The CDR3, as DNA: TGTGCCAGCAGCTCGGACAGGAACGCTTTCTTT. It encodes CASSSDRNAFF.

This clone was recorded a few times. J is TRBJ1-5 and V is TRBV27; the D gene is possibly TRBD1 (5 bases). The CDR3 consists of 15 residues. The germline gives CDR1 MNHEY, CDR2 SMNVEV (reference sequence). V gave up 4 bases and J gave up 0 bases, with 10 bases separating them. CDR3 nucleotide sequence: TGTGCCAGCAGTTACGACAGTTATAGCAATCAGCCCCAGCATTTT. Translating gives CASSYDSYSNQPQHF.

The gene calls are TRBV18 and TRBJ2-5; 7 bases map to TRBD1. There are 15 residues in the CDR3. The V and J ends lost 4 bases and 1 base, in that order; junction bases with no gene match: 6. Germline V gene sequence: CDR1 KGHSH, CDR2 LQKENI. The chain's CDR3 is CASSLRQGTQETQYF. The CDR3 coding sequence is TGTGCCAGCTCACTACGACAGGGTACCCAAGAGACCCAGTACTTC.

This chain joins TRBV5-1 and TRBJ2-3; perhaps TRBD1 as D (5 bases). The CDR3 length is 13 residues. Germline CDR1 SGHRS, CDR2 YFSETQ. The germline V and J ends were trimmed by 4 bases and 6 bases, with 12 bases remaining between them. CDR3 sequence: CASSAGLADTQYF. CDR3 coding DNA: TGCGCCAGCAGCGCAGGGTTGGCGGATACGCAGTATTTT.

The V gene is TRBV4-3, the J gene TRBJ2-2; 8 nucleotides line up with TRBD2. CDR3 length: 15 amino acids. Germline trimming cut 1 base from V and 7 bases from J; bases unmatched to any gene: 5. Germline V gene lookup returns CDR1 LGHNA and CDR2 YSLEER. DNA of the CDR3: TGCGCCAGCAGCCAAGGCCTAGCGGGCGGCGGGGAGCTGTTTTTT. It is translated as CASSQGLAGGGELFF.

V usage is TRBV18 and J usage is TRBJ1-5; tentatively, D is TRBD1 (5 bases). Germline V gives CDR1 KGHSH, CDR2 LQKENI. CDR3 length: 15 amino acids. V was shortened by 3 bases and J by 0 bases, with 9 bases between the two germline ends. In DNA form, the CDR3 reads TGTGCCAGCTCACCTCAGGGTCGTAGCAATCAGCCCCAGCATTTT. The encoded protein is CASSPQGRSNQPQHF.

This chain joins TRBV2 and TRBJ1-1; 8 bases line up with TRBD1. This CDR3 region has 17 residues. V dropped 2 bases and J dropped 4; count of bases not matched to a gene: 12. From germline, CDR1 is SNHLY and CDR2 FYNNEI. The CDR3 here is CASSEPAGQGVGTEAFF. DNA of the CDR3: TGTGCCAGCAGTGAACCAGCCGGACAGGGCGTGGGCACTGAAGCTTTCTTT.

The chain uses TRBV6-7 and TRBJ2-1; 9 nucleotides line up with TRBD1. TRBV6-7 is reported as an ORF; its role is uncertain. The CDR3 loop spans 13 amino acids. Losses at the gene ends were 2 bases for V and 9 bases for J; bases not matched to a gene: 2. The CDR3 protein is CASSYDRGFEQFF. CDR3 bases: TGTGCCAGCAGTTACGACAGGGGGTTTGAGCAGTTCTTC.

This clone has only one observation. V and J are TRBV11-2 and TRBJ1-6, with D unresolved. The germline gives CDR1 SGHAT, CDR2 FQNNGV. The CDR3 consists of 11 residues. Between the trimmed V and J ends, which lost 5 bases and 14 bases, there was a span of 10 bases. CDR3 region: CASSQQLTLHF. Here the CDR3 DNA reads TGTGCCAGCAGCCAACAGCTCACCCTCCACTTT.

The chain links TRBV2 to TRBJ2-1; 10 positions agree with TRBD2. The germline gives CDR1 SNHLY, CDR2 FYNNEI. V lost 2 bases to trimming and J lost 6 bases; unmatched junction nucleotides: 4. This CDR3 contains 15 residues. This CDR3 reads CASSELAGVINEQFF. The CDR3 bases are TGTGCCAGCAGTGAACTAGCGGGGGTGATCAATGAGCAGTTCTTC.

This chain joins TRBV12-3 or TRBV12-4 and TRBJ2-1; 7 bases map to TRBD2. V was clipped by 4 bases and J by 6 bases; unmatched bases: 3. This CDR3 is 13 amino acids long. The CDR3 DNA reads TGTGCCAGCAGTTCGGGCGGGGGCAATGAGCAGTTCTTC. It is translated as CASSSGGGNEQFF.

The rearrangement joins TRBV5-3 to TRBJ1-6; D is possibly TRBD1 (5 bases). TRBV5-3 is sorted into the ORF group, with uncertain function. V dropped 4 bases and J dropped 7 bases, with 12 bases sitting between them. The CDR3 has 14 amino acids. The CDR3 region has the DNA TGTGCCAGAAGCCGCCGGGGCCAAAATTCACCCCTCCACTTT. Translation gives CARSRRGQNSPLHF.

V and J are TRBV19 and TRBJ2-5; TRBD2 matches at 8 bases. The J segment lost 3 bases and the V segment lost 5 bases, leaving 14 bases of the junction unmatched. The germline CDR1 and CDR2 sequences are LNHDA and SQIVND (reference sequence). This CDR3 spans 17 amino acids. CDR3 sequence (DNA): TGTGCCAGTAGTTCCCTTCCTGTGATAGCGGGGAAAGAGACCCAGTACTTC. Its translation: CASSSLPVIAGKETQYF.

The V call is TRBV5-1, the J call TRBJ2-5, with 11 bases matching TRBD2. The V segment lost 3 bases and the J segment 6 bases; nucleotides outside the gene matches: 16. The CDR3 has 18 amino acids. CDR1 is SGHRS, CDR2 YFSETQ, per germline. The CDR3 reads CASSSDFRLAGSEKTQYF. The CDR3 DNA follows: TGCGCCAGCAGCTCGGACTTCCGACTAGCGGGGTCTGAAAAGACCCAGTACTTC.

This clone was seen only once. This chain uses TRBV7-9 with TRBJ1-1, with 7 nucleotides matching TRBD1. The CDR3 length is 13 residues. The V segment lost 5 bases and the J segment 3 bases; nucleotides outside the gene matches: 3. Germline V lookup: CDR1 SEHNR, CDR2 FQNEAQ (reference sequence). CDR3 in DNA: TGTGCCAGCAGCCACGACAGGGACACTGAAGCTTTCTTT. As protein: CASSHDRDTEAFF.

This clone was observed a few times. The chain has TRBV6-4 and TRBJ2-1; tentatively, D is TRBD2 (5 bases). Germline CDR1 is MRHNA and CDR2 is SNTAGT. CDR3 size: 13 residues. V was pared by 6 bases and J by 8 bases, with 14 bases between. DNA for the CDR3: TGTGCCAGCAGCGCGAGGGCCGAGGATGAGCAGTTCTTC. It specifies CASSARAEDEQFF.

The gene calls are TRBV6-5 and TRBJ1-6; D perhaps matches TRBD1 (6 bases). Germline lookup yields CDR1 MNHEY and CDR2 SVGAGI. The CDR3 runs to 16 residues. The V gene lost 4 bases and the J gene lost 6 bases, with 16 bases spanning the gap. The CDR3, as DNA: TGTGCCAGCAGTTCGAATCCGGACAGTGTTAATTCACCCCTCCACTTT. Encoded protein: CASSSNPDSVNSPLHF.

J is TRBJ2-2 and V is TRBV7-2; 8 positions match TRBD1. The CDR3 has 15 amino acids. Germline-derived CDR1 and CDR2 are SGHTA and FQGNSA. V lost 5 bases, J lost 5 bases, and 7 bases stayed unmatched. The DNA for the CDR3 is TGTGCCAGCAGCAGAGGACAGGGAAGGACCGGGGAGCTGTTTTTT. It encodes CASSRGQGRTGELFF.

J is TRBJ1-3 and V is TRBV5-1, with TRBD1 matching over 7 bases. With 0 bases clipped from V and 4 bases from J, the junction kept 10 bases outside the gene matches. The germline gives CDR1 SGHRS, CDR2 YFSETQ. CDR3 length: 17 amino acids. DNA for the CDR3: TGCGCCAGCAGCTTGGTTCAGGGGGATCCAGGCGGAAACACCATATATTTT. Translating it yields CASSLVQGDPGGNTIYF.

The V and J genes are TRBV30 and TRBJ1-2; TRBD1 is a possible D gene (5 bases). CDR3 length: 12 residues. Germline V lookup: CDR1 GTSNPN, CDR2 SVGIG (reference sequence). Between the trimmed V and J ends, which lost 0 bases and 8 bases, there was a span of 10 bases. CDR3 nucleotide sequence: TGTGCCTGGAGTGTAGGGAAGGGGGGCTACACCTTC. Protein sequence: CAWSVGKGGYTF.

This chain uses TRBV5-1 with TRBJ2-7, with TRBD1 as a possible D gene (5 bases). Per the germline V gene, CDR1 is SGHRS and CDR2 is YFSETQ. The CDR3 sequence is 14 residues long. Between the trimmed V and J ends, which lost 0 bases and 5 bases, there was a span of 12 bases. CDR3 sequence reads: CASSLAQPGNEQYF. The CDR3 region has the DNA TGCGCCAGCAGCTTGGCACAACCAGGGAACGAGCAGTACTTC.

The CDR3 region is CASSQGSGGFKETQYF. The CDR3 bases are TGCGCCAGCAGCCAAGGTAGCGGGGGGTTTAAAGAGACCCAGTACTTC. The chain is built from TRBV4-1 and TRBJ2-5; TRBD2 matches at 10 bases. Germline values: CDR1 MGHRA, CDR2 YSYEKL. The CDR3 covers 16 residues. Losses at the gene ends were 1 base for V and 3 bases for J; bases not matched to a gene: 5.